What follows are 5 T cell receptor beta chains derived from one specimen sequenced in a study of shared clonotypes between healthy human individuals. Sequencing used immunoSEQ multiplex PCR; TCRdb keeps in-frame clones, though not all of them. The sample lists 2 million to 2.5 million clones; about 95% were seen once. CD45RO-negative, CCR7-positively selected cells formed the naive CD8 fraction, excluding terminally differentiated effector memory CD45RA+ cells. The sequencing input was naive CD8+ T cells sorted from blood. The receptors come from a man aged 18-30 years in good health.

The chain joins TRBV4-1 to TRBJ2-5, with D uncertain. Between the trimmed V and J ends, which lost 5 bases and 2 bases, there was a span of 12 bases. The CDR3 extends over 14 amino acids. Germline lookup yields CDR1 MGHRA and CDR2 YSYEKL. CDR3 residues: CASSNRLSQETQYF. The CDR3 nucleotides read TGCGCCAGCAGCAATCGACTCTCTCAAGAGACCCAGTACTTC.

The J gene is TRBJ2-3, the V gene TRBV29-1; TRBD2 might be the D (7 bases). The CDR3 sequence is 15 residues long. Germline V lookup: CDR1 SQVTM, CDR2 ANQGSEA. The V gene lost 3 bases and the J gene lost 5 bases, with 18 bases spanning the gap. CDR3 protein: CSVEDEGGPIDTQYF. The CDR3, as DNA: TGCAGCGTTGAGGACGAGGGGGGGCCGATAGATACGCAGTATTTT.

This chain joins TRBV4-1 and TRBJ2-7; 9 bases are shared with TRBD1. The CDR3 spans 15 residues. CDR1 and CDR2 from the germline V gene are MGHRA and YSYEKL. Trimming took 1 base from V and 4 from J; bases not matched to a gene: 5. The CDR3 DNA reads as TGCGCCAGCAGCCAAGTCGGGACAGGGAGATACGAGCAGTACTTC. It codes for CASSQVGTGRYEQYF.

The gene calls are TRBV6-5 and TRBJ2-5, with D perhaps matching TRBD1 or TRBD2 (5 bases each). Germline lookup yields CDR1 MNHEY and CDR2 SVGAGI. This CDR3 has 14 amino acids. Deletions cut 6 bases from V and 1 base from J, with 12 bases between. The CDR3 DNA reads as TGTGCCAGCAGGCTACTAGGGGCCCAAGAGACCCAGTACTTC. Its protein is CASRLLGAQETQYF.

The V call is TRBV28, the J call TRBJ2-3; D gene ambiguous. Trimming took 3 bases from V and 5 from J, leaving 18 bases between them. This CDR3 has 16 amino acids. Per the germline V gene, CDR1 is MDHEN and CDR2 is SYDVKM. The CDR3 DNA sequence: TGTGCCAGCAGTTTTATTGAGGCCCCTCAGGTAGATACGCAGTATTTT. It specifies CASSFIEAPQVDTQYF.